One and the same sample provided the 26 T cell receptor beta chains below, sequenced in a study of T cell clonotyping in hematopoietic cell transplantation. This table comes from immunoSEQ multiplex PCR, and its TCRdb copy is limited to in-frame clones, with some not included. Of tens of thousands of clones listed, about 83% are singletons. Noted time point: recipient sample about 28 days before transplant, after cytoreduction. Specimen: peripheral blood mononuclear cells, collected before stem cell transplant. The receptors shown here come from a woman in her twenties or thirties with chronic myeloid leukemia. Some clones in this sample may be carry-over from other donors' samples.

The chain couples TRBV28 to TRBJ2-1, with 12 bases identical to TRBD2. Germline CDR1 MDHEN, CDR2 SYDVKM. Trimming at V came to 8 bases and at J to 4 bases, leaving 21 bases not matched to a gene. This CDR3 region has 20 residues. The CDR3 sequence is CASGGEGELPLAGGYNEQFF. CDR3 DNA sequence: TGTGCCAGCGGGGGGGAGGGCGAGCTCCCACTAGCGGGGGGTTACAATGAGCAGTTCTTC. Drawing the rest from reference TRBV28 and TRBJ2-1, the complete variable domain is DVKVTQSSRYLVKRTGEKVFLECVQDMDHENMFWYRQDPGLGLRLIYFSYDVKMKEKGDIPEGYSVSREKKERFSLILESASTNQTSMYLCASGGEGELPLAGGYNEQFFGPGTRLTVL.

The V gene is TRBV27, the J gene TRBJ1-6; possibly TRBD1 for D (6 bases). V lost 3 bases to trimming and J lost 6 bases, with 9 bases between them. The CDR3 extends over 14 amino acids. Germline V CDR1 and CDR2: MNHEY, SMNVEV (reference sequence). The CDR3 spells CASSFIQGNSPLHF. Here the CDR3 DNA reads TGTGCCAGCAGTTTTATACAGGGTAATTCACCCCTCCACTTT.

V and J are TRBV11-3 and TRBJ2-5; D gene unclear. The CDR3 totals 13 residues. Germline CDR1 is SGHNT and CDR2 is YENEEA. Trimming took 3 bases from V and 5 from J, leaving 10 bases between them. CDR3 residues: CASSLGSGETQYF. As DNA, the CDR3 is TGTGCCAGCAGCTTGGGCTCCGGGGAGACCCAGTACTTC.

This clone was detected only once. One end of the junction does not line up with germline, which may come from a read error. CDR3 loop: CASSLRDTYNEQFF. Here the CDR3 DNA reads TGTGCTAGCAGCTTACGGGACACCTACAATGAGCAGTTCTTC. V gene TRBV7-7 combines with J gene TRBJ2-1; D is possibly TRBD1 (6 bases). Germline V gene lookup returns CDR1 SSHAT and CDR2 FNYEAQ (reference sequence). The CDR3 sequence is 14 residues long.

This clone was counted between two and nine times. The rearrangement joins TRBV7-2 to TRBJ1-2; D call uncertain. The germline V gene has CDR1 SGHTA and CDR2 FQGNSA. CDR3 length equals 14 residues. The V gene lost 6 bases and the J gene lost 1 base, with 12 bases spanning the gap. CDR3 region: CASRATTFNYGYTF. The CDR3 DNA is TGTGCCAGCAGGGCGACAACTTTTAACTATGGCTACACCTTC. The variable domain in full, completed from reference TRBV7-2 and TRBJ1-2, reads GAGVSQSPSNKVTEKGKDVELRCDPISGHTALYWYRQSLGQGLEFLIYFQGNSAPDKSGLPSDRFSAERTGGSVSTLTIQRTQQEDSAVYLCASRATTFNYGYTFGSGTRLTVV.

This chain connects TRBV28 to TRBJ1-6, with D perhaps matching TRBD1 (6 bases). The CDR3 has 14 amino acids. CDR1 and CDR2 from the germline V gene are MDHEN and SYDVKM. The V end lost 5 bases, the J end lost 12 bases, and 17 bases lay between the germline ends. The CDR3: CASSPSRDNGPLHF. The DNA for the CDR3 is TGTGCCAGCAGTCCATCCCGGGACAACGGACCCCTCCACTTT. Full variable domain (outside the CDR3, taken from reference TRBV28 and TRBJ1-6): DVKVTQSSRYLVKRTGEKVFLECVQDMDHENMFWYRQDPGLGLRLIYFSYDVKMKEKGDIPEGYSVSREKKERFSLILESASTNQTSMYLCASSPSRDNGPLHFGNGTRLTVT.

The rearrangement links TRBV6-1 to TRBJ2-3; tentative D call: TRBD1 (5 bases). V was trimmed by 2 bases and J by 6 bases, leaving 24 bases between them. The CDR3 sequence is 18 residues long. Germline CDR1 MNHNS, CDR2 SASEGT. The CDR3 bases are TGTGCCAGCAGTGAACTTATTACACGACAGTTGTTGTCGGATACGCAGTATTTT. Translation gives CASSELITRQLLSDTQYF.

The rearrangement joins TRBV7-2 to TRBJ1-5; D call uncertain. Germline V CDR1 and CDR2: SGHTA, FQGNSA. This CDR3 region has 15 residues. With 0 bases removed from V and 6 bases from J, the gap between germline ends came to 12 bases. The CDR3 nucleotides are TGTGCCAGCAGCTTAGCTCCTGGATTAGGTCAGCCCCAGCATTTT. It translates to CASSLAPGLGQPQHF.

V is TRBV6-1 and J is TRBJ2-5; a possible D gene is TRBD2 (6 bases). Germline V gene sequence: CDR1 MNHNS, CDR2 SASEGT. With 4 bases removed from V and 5 bases from J, the gap between germline ends came to 20 bases. There are 16 residues in the CDR3. CDR3 sequence: CASSVGGEVVLETQYF. The CDR3 coding sequence is TGTGCCAGCAGTGTTGGCGGGGAGGTAGTTTTGGAGACCCAGTACTTC.

The V and J genes are TRBV5-1 and TRBJ2-3; no clear D gene. Trimming took 1 base from V and 2 from J, leaving 20 bases between them. The CDR3 runs 18 residues. Germline V gives CDR1 SGHRS, CDR2 YFSETQ. The CDR3 loop is CASSLRWSAGSNTDTQYF. In DNA form, the CDR3 reads TGCGCCAGCAGCTTGAGGTGGTCAGCTGGGTCAAACACAGATACGCAGTATTTT.

The rearrangement joins TRBV29-1 to TRBJ2-1; perhaps D is TRBD1 or TRBD2 (5 bases each). The CDR3 length is 12 residues. Germline CDR1 SQVTM, CDR2 ANQGSEA. Trimming shortened V by 5 bases and J by 3 bases, and 8 bases separated the two germline ends. CDR3 DNA sequence: TGCAGCGTTCGGGGCTACTACAATGAGCAGTTCTTC. Amino acids: CSVRGYYNEQFF.

The V and J genes are TRBV4-3 and TRBJ1-3; a weak D match, TRBD1 (5 bases). CDR3 length: 18 residues. The ends were cut back, 3 bases at V and 0 bases at J, with 18 bases in the middle. The germline CDR1 and CDR2 sequences are LGHNA and YSLEER. The DNA of the CDR3 is TGCGCCAGCAGCCAGGAGCCGGGACTGAGGGCCTCTGGAAACACCATATATTTT. Residues: CASSQEPGLRASGNTIYF.

The chain links TRBV19 to TRBJ1-2, with unresolved D. With 5 bases removed from V and 2 bases from J, the gap between germline ends came to 12 bases. Germline V CDR1 and CDR2: LNHDA, SQIVND (reference sequence). CDR3 length: 14 amino acids. The CDR3 is CASSVGRRNYGYTF. In nucleotides, the CDR3 is TGTGCCAGTAGTGTGGGTAGGAGAAACTATGGCTACACCTTC. Looking up the rest from reference TRBV19 and TRBJ1-2 gives the full variable domain: DGGITQSPKYLFRKEGQNVTLSCEQNLNHDAMYWYRQDPGQGLRLIYYSQIVNDFQKGDIAEGYSVSREKKESFPLTVTSAQKNPTAFYLCASSVGRRNYGYTFGSGTRLTVV.

CDR3 nucleotides: TGCGCCAGCAGCTTGAGCTCCTCCTACTACAATGAGCAGTTCTTC. Residues: CASSLSSSYYNEQFF. The chain combines TRBV5-1 with TRBJ2-1; D remains ambiguous. The V and J ends lost 1 base and 3 bases respectively, with 11 bases between them. The CDR3 sequence is 15 residues long. Germline loops: CDR1 SGHRS, CDR2 YFSETQ.

The chain joins TRBV19 to TRBJ2-1; D tentatively fits TRBD1 or TRBD2 (5 bases each). The germline gives CDR1 LNHDA, CDR2 SQIVND (reference sequence). CDR3 length: 16 residues. The V gene lost 5 bases and the J gene lost 5 bases, with 19 bases spanning the gap. CDR3 loop: CASSFSPGRANNEQFF. DNA for the CDR3: TGTGCCAGTAGTTTCTCCCCGGGGCGGGCGAACAATGAGCAGTTCTTC. Drawing the rest from reference TRBV19 and TRBJ2-1, the complete variable domain is DGGITQSPKYLFRKEGQNVTLSCEQNLNHDAMYWYRQDPGQGLRLIYYSQIVNDFQKGDIAEGYSVSREKKESFPLTVTSAQKNPTAFYLCASSFSPGRANNEQFFGPGTRLTVL.

This chain joins TRBV7-2 and TRBJ1-1; maybe TRBD1 (5 bases). The CDR3 extends over 15 amino acids. Trimming removed 5 bases from V and 7 bases from J, with 20 bases in between. Germline V gene sequence: CDR1 SGHTA, CDR2 FQGNSA. DNA of the CDR3: TGTGCCAGCAGCCAGAGAGGCAGGGACGGGGGTGAAGCTTTCTTT. Encoded protein: CASSQRGRDGGEAFF.

In DNA form, the CDR3 reads TGTGCCACGCTAAAACCGGGACAGGGGTCGGATACGCAGTATTTT. Amino acids: CATLKPGQGSDTQYF. This chain connects TRBV6-5 to TRBJ2-3; 10 bases match TRBD1. This CDR3 is built from 15 residues. The V gene's germline CDR1 is MNHEY and CDR2 SVGAGI. V lost 10 bases and J lost 6; bases outside the gene matches: 13.

The rearrangement joins TRBV2 to TRBJ1-6; D might be TRBD1 (5 bases). Germline loops: CDR1 SNHLY, CDR2 FYNNEI. Between the trimmed V and J ends, which lost 0 bases and 10 bases, there was a span of 13 bases. This CDR3 has 15 amino acids. The CDR3 sequence: CASSEAEPRESPLHF. The DNA of the CDR3 is TGTGCCAGCAGTGAAGCGGAACCCAGGGAATCACCCCTCCACTTT. Looking up the rest from reference TRBV2 and TRBJ1-6 gives the full variable domain: EPEVTQTPSHQVTQMGQEVILRCVPISNHLYFYWYRQILGQKVEFLVSFYNNEISEKSEIFDDQFSVERPDGSNFTLKIRSTKLEDSAMYFCASSEAEPRESPLHFGNGTRLTVT.

This clone was recorded only once. V usage is TRBV30 and J usage is TRBJ1-1; D is possibly TRBD1 (5 bases). Germline CDR1 is GTSNPN and CDR2 is SVGIG (reference sequence). Trimming stripped 0 bases from V and 6 bases from J, with 14 bases between. The CDR3 contains 14 residues. The CDR3 loop reads CAWSVGNGGAEAFF. CDR3 nucleotide sequence: TGTGCCTGGAGTGTAGGGAACGGGGGGGCTGAAGCTTTCTTT.

The gene calls are TRBV7-3 and TRBJ1-2; D is uncertain. The germline CDR1 and CDR2 sequences are SGHTA and FQGTGA. The CDR3 is made up of 12 amino acids. V dropped 3 bases and J dropped 3 bases, with 5 bases sitting between them. The CDR3 reads CASSLQHYGYTF. In nucleotides, the CDR3 is TGTGCCAGCAGCTTGCAGCACTATGGCTACACCTTC.

This chain connects TRBV7-2 to TRBJ1-1; D is undetermined. Trimming removed 2 bases from V and 4 bases from J, with 8 bases in between. The length of the CDR3 is 13 residues. Germline CDR1 SGHTA, CDR2 FQGNSA. CDR3 in amino acids: CASSLRGITEAFF. CDR3 coding DNA: TGTGCCAGCAGCTTAAGAGGGATCACTGAAGCTTTCTTT.

The chain uses TRBV2 and TRBJ2-3; D is tentatively TRBD1 or TRBD2 (5 bases each). V was pared by 1 base and J by 2 bases, with 10 bases between. The CDR3 is made up of 15 amino acids. The germline gives CDR1 SNHLY, CDR2 FYNNEI. CDR3 in amino acids: CASSEGGEHTDTQYF. The CDR3 nucleotides are TGTGCCAGCAGTGAAGGAGGGGAGCACACAGATACGCAGTATTTT.

The J gene is TRBJ1-1, the V gene TRBV13; no clear D. Germline values: CDR1 PRHDT, CDR2 FYEKMQ (reference sequence). CDR3 length: 13 residues. The ends were cut back, 3 bases at V and 1 base at J, with 6 bases in the middle. The CDR3 loop is CASSLTTNTEAFF. For the CDR3, the DNA is TGTGCCAGCAGCTTGACGACGAACACTGAAGCTTTCTTT.

This rearrangement joins TRBV2 to TRBJ2-3; TRBD2 matches at 8 bases. The germline gives CDR1 SNHLY, CDR2 FYNNEI. J gave up 3 bases and V 11 bases, and 13 bases lay outside the gene matches. This CDR3 has 15 residues. CDR3 sequence (DNA): TGTGCCTCCCGAAGAGAGCGGGGGAGGACAGATACGCAGTATTTT. Protein sequence: CASRRERGRTDTQYF.

CDR3 sequence: CASSPNFPPNTEAFF. The CDR3 DNA is TGTGCCAGCAGTCCCAACTTTCCCCCGAACACTGAAGCTTTCTTT. V gene TRBV7-2 combines with J gene TRBJ1-1; D not certain. Germline V gives CDR1 SGHTA, CDR2 FQGNSA. This CDR3 is 15 amino acids long. Trimming cost V 6 bases and J 1 base, with 15 bases left between them.

This chain connects TRBV7-9 to TRBJ2-4; 9 positions agree with TRBD1. The trim removed 8 bases at V and 5 bases at J, leaving 4 bases unmatched. CDR1 SEHNR and CDR2 FQNEAQ come from the germline V gene (reference sequence). The CDR3 extends over 13 amino acids. CDR3 in DNA: TGTGCCAGCCGAAGGACAGGGGAAAACATTCAGTACTTC. This sequence encodes CASRRTGENIQYF.